Below, 18 T cell receptor beta chains from the same sample are listed, as sequenced in a study of untreated major depressive disorder. Antigens for these TCRs are unknown. Study findings and constraints: TRBV05-01 (Vbeta 5.1) usage was higher in CD4+ T cells of depressed patients than controls.

TCRdb's table, derived via immunoSEQ multiplex PCR, lists solely in-frame clones and lacks some. Among some 13,000 clones listed, around nine tenths were seen once. Sequencing was performed on CD4+ T cells from PBMCs. All receptors come from a man in his thirties or forties with major depressive disorder.

This clone has only one observation. V gene TRBV11-3 combines with J gene TRBJ2-3; unclear D gene. The germline gives CDR1 SGHNT, CDR2 YENEEA. The CDR3 contains 18 residues. The V end lost 0 bases, the J end lost 2 bases, and 18 bases lay between the germline ends. The CDR3, as DNA: TGTGCCAGCAGCTTAGATCCCCCCGGCAGGTTCCCCACAGATACGCAGTATTTT. Translation gives CASSLDPPGRFPTDTQYF.

V and J are TRBV29-1 and TRBJ1-1, with 10 bases identical to TRBD1. V lost 6 bases, J lost 5 bases, and 9 bases stayed unmatched. The CDR3 consists of 14 residues. Per germline, CDR1 SQVTM and CDR2 ANQGSEA. CDR3 sequence: CSVSSGTGATEAFF. CDR3 bases: TGCAGCGTCTCGTCCGGGACAGGGGCAACTGAAGCTTTCTTT.

The rearrangement links TRBV2 to TRBJ1-4, with D maybe TRBD1 (6 bases). Trimming pared 3 bases from V and 0 bases from J, leaving 11 bases between. Germline CDR1 is SNHLY and CDR2 is FYNNEI. The CDR3 length is 16 residues. CDR3 loop: CASSERRTATNEKLFF. The CDR3 coding sequence is TGTGCCAGCAGTGAGCGGAGGACAGCAACTAATGAAAAACTGTTTTTT.

The chain joins TRBV27 to TRBJ2-2, with 7 bases lining up with TRBD1. V was pared by 5 bases and J by 6 bases, with 9 bases of the junction left unmatched. The CDR3 length is 15 residues. Germline V gene data show CDR1 as MNHEY and CDR2 as SMNVEV (reference sequence). The CDR3 loop reads CASSPRQGEAGELFF. As DNA, the CDR3 is TGTGCCAGCAGTCCCCGACAGGGAGAAGCCGGGGAGCTGTTTTTT.

This chain links TRBV29-1 with TRBJ2-1; TRBD1 aligns across 7 bases. The CDR3 runs to 15 residues. J lost 0 bases, V lost 7 bases, and 9 bases had no gene match. Germline CDR1 SQVTM, CDR2 ANQGSEA. CDR3 sequence (DNA): TGCAGCGCCGGGGTGGGGGACAGCTCCTACAATGAGCAGTTCTTC. Its protein is CSAGVGDSSYNEQFF.

The V and J genes are TRBV7-3 and TRBJ2-3; no firm D call. Germline-derived CDR1 and CDR2 are SGHTA and FQGTGA. The germline V and J ends were trimmed by 5 bases and 1 base, with 7 bases remaining between them. CDR3 length: 13 amino acids. In DNA form, the CDR3 reads TGTGCCAGCAGCCTCCCGGGCACAGATACGCAGTATTTT. Translated, it gives CASSLPGTDTQYF.

V gene TRBV11-2 combines with J gene TRBJ1-2, with D maybe TRBD1 (6 bases). This CDR3 has 14 residues. CDR1 SGHAT and CDR2 FQNNGV come from the germline V gene. Deletions cut 5 bases from V and 4 bases from J, with 14 bases between. The CDR3 sequence: CASSANRVPYGYTF. CDR3 nucleotide sequence: TGTGCCAGCAGCGCTAACAGGGTCCCCTATGGCTACACCTTC.

V is TRBV6-1 and J is TRBJ2-7; tentative D call: TRBD2 (7 bases). The CDR3 has 15 amino acids. CDR1 and CDR2 from the germline V gene are MNHNS and SASEGT. With 7 bases removed from V and 0 bases from J, the gap between germline ends came to 16 bases. CDR3 nucleotides: TGTGCCAGCATAAGGGGGGGGGCCCGCTCCTACGAGCAGTACTTC. Its protein is CASIRGGARSYEQYF.

The chain recombines TRBV6-1 with TRBJ2-7; 9 positions agree with TRBD1. The V segment lost 4 bases and the J segment 4 bases; nucleotides outside the gene matches: 5. CDR3 size: 14 residues. Germline V gene data show CDR1 as MNHNS and CDR2 as SASEGT. In DNA, the CDR3 is TGTGCCAGCAGTGTCGAGACAGGGGGTTACGAGCAGTACTTC. Encoded protein: CASSVETGGYEQYF.

V usage is TRBV7-6 and J usage is TRBJ2-5; D remains ambiguous. This CDR3 is built from 12 residues. The V and J ends lost 1 base and 7 bases respectively, with 7 bases between them. Per the germline V gene, CDR1 is SGHVS and CDR2 is FNYEAQ. The DNA of the CDR3 is TGTGCCAGCAGCTTAGAAGGTTGGACCCAGTACTTC. Translated: CASSLEGWTQYF.

V gene TRBV19 combines with J gene TRBJ2-7, with 7 positions matching TRBD1. CDR1 and CDR2 (germline): LNHDA, SQIVND (reference sequence). This CDR3 has 13 amino acids. V gave up 3 bases and J gave up 4 bases; unmatched junction bases: 3. The CDR3 loop reads CASSMGQFYEQYF. CDR3 nucleotides: TGTGCCAGTAGTATGGGACAGTTTTACGAGCAGTACTTC.

The rearrangement links TRBV18 to TRBJ2-3; weak D call: TRBD1 (6 bases). Trimming took off 2 bases at V and 0 bases at J, with 15 bases between the two ends. Germline values: CDR1 KGHSH, CDR2 LQKENI. The CDR3 is made up of 17 amino acids. CDR3 nucleotide sequence: TGTGCCAGCTCACCAAAACAGGGAAGGGGGAGCACAGATACGCAGTATTTT. This sequence encodes CASSPKQGRGSTDTQYF.

This chain uses TRBV5-1 with TRBJ1-1; 7 nucleotides line up with TRBD1. The junction had 7 bases not matched to a gene; V was cut back by 2 bases and J by 3 bases. The CDR3 length is 15 residues. Germline CDR1 SGHRS, CDR2 YFSETQ. The CDR3 DNA reads as TGCGCCAGCAGCTTCAACAGGGGAGGAGACACTGAAGCTTTCTTT. This translates into CASSFNRGGDTEAFF.

The gene calls are TRBV6-5 and TRBJ2-7; 9 bases line up with TRBD1. The V segment lost 4 bases and the J segment 4 bases; nucleotides outside the gene matches: 8. Germline V gene data show CDR1 as MNHEY and CDR2 as SVGAGI. This CDR3 has 15 amino acids. For the CDR3, the DNA is TGTGCCAGCAGTTCAGCCGGGACAGGGTCTTACGAGCAGTACTTC. It is translated as CASSSAGTGSYEQYF.

This chain uses TRBV5-1 with TRBJ1-1; 12 nucleotides match TRBD1. Germline V lookup: CDR1 SGHRS, CDR2 YFSETQ. The CDR3 consists of 16 residues. V lost 5 bases and J lost 5; bases outside the gene matches: 10. The CDR3 DNA sequence: TGCGCCAGCAGGTCGGGGACAGGGGGCGGTCGGACTGAAGCTTTCTTT. Residues: CASRSGTGGGRTEAFF.

The rearrangement joins TRBV5-8 to TRBJ1-2; D ambiguous. Trimming pared 3 bases from V and 3 bases from J, leaving 6 bases between. Germline V lookup: CDR1 SGHTS, CDR2 YDEGEE. This CDR3 spans 12 amino acids. Here the CDR3 reads CASSSRDYGYTF. The CDR3 region has the DNA TGTGCCAGCAGCTCACGGGACTATGGCTACACCTTC.

The rearrangement links TRBV6-1 to TRBJ1-4; D call uncertain. Trimming removed 7 bases at V and 0 bases at J, with 12 bases between. CDR1 is MNHNS and CDR2 is SASEGT in the germline V gene. The CDR3 runs 15 residues. The CDR3 loop is CASTRSRATNEKLFF. CDR3 nucleotides: TGTGCCAGCACCCGTTCTCGGGCAACTAATGAAAAACTGTTTTTT.

The genes are TRBV6-1 and TRBJ1-1; 7 positions match TRBD1. The V segment lost 2 bases and the J segment 6 bases; nucleotides outside the gene matches: 9. Per germline, CDR1 MNHNS and CDR2 SASEGT. This CDR3 has 15 residues. The chain's CDR3 is CASSERSGGRPEAFF. Here the CDR3 DNA reads TGTGCCAGCAGTGAACGGTCAGGGGGGAGACCTGAAGCTTTCTTT.